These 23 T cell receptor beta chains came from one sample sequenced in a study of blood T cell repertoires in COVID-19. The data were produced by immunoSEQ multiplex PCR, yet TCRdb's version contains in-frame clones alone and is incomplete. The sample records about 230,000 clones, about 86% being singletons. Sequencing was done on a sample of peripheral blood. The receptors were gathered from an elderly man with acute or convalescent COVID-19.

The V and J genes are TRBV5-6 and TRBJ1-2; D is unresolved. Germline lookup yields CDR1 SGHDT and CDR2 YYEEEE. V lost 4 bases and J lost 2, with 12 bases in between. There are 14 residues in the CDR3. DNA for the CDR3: TGTGCCAGCAGCCCTGGGCCGATCAACTATGGCTACACCTTC. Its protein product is CASSPGPINYGYTF.

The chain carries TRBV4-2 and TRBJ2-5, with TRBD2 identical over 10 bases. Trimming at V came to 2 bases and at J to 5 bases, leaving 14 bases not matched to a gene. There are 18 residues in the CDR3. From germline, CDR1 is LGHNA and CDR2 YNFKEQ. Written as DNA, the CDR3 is TGTGCCAGCAGCCAAAGGGGACTGCGAGCGGGGGGGCCGGAGACCCAGTACTTC. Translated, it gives CASSQRGLRAGGPETQYF.

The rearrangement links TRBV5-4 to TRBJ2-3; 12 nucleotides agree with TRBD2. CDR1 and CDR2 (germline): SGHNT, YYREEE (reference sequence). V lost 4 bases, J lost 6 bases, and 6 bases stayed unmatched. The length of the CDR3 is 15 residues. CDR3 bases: TGTGCCAGCAGCAGGACTAGCGGGACCAAGGATACGCAGTATTTT. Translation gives CASSRTSGTKDTQYF. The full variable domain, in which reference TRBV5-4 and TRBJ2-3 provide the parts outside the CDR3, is ETGVTQSPTHLIKTRGQQVTLRCSSQSGHNTVSWYQQALGQGPQFIFQYYREEENGRGNFPPRFSGLQFPNYSSELNVNALELDDSALYLCASSRTSGTKDTQYFGPGTRLTVL.

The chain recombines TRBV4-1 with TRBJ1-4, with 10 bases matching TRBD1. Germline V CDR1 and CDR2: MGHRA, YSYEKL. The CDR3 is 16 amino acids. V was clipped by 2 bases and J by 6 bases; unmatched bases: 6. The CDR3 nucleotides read TGCGCCAGCAGCCAACTTACCGGGACAGGGGATGAAAAACTGTTTTTT. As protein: CASSQLTGTGDEKLFF.

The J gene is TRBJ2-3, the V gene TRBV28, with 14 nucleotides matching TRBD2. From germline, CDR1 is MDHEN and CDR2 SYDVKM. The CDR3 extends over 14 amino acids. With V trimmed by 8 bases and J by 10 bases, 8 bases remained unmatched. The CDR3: CASRPGLAGAAQYF. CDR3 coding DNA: TGTGCCAGCCGGCCGGGACTAGCGGGAGCGGCGCAGTATTTT.

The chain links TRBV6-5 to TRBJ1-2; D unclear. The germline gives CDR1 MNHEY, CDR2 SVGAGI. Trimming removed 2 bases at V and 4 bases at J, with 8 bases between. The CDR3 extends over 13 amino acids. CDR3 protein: CASSYAGTYGYTF. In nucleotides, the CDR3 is TGTGCCAGCAGTTACGCAGGCACCTATGGCTACACCTTC.

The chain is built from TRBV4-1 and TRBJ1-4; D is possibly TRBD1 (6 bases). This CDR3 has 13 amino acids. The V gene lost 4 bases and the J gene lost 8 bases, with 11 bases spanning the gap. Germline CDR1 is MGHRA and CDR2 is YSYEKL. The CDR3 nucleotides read TGCGCCAGCAGCCCTGGACAGCTGGAAAAACTGTTTTTT. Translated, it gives CASSPGQLEKLFF.

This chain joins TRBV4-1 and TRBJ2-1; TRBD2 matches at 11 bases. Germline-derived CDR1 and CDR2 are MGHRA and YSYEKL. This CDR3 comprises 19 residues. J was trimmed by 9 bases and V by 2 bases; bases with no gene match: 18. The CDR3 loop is CASSQSDTSGSGLFTEQFF. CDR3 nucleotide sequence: TGCGCCAGCAGCCAATCCGATACTAGCGGGAGTGGACTATTTACTGAGCAGTTCTTC.

CDR3 sequence (DNA): TGCGCCAGCAGCTTTCTCCTTGGCGCTAGCGGGAGGCCCTTTCGGGAGACCCAGTACTTC. This translates into CASSFLLGASGRPFRETQYF. The chain employs TRBV5-1 and TRBJ2-5; 11 bases fit TRBD2. Germline V lookup: CDR1 SGHRS, CDR2 YFSETQ. This CDR3 comprises 20 residues. J gave up 5 bases and V 2 bases, and 20 bases lay outside the gene matches.

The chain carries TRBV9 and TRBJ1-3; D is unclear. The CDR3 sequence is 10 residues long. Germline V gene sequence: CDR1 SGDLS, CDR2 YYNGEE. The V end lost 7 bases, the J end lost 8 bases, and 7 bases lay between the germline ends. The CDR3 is CASGEYTIYF. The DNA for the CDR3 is TGTGCCAGCGGGGAGTACACCATATATTTT.

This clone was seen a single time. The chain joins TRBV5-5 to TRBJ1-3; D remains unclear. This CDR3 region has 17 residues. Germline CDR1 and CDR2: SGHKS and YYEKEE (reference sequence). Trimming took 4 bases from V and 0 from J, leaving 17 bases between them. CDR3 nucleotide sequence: TGTGCCAGCAGCAGGGAGGACCCAGTTTACTCTGGAAACACCATATATTTT. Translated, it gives CASSREDPVYSGNTIYF.

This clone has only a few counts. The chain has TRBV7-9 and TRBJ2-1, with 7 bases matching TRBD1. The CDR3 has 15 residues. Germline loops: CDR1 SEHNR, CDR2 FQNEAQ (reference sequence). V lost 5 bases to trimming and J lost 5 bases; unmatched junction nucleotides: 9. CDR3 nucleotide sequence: TGTGCCAGCAGCCCGAGGGGACAGATCCACAATGAGCAGTTCTTC. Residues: CASSPRGQIHNEQFF. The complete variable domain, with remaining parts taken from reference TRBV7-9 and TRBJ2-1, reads DTGVSQNPRHKITKRGQNVTFRCDPISEHNRLYWYRQTLGQGPEFLTYFQNEAQLEKSRLLSDRFSAERPKGSFSTLEIQRTEQGDSAMYLCASSPRGQIHNEQFFGPGTRLTVL.

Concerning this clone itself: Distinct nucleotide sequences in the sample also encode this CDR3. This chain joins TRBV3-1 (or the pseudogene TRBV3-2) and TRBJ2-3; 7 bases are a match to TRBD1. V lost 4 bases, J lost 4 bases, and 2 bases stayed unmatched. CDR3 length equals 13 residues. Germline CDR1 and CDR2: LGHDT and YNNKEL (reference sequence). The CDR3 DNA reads TGTGCCAGCAGCCTCCAGGGGGCAGATACGCAGTATTTT. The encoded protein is CASSLQGADTQYF.

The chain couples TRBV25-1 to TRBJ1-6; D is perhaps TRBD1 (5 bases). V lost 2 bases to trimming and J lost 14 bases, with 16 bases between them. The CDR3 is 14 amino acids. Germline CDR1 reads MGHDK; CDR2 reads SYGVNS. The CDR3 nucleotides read TGTGCCAGCAGTGAAACAGGCCGGAAGTTGACCCTCCACTTT. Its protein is CASSETGRKLTLHF.

CDR3: CASSFDRDGGELFF. CDR3 sequence (DNA): TGTGCCAGCAGTTTTGACAGGGATGGCGGGGAGCTGTTTTTT. The chain couples TRBV6-2 or TRBV6-3 to TRBJ2-2; the match to TRBD1 covers 7 bases. There are 14 residues in the CDR3. The germline V gene encodes CDR1 MNHEY and CDR2 SVGEGT. V lost 4 bases to trimming and J lost 7 bases; unmatched junction nucleotides: 6.

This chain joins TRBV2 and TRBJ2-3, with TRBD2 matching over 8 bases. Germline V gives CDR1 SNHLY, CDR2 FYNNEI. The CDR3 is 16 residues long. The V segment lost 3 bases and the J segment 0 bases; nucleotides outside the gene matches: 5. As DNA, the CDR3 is TGTGCCAGCAGTGAGTCTAGCGGGCGAAGCACAGATACGCAGTATTTT. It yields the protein CASSESSGRSTDTQYF.

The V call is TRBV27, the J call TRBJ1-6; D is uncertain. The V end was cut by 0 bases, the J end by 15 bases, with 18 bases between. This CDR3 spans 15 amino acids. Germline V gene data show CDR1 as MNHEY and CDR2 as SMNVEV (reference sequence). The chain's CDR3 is CASSLSQVPPIVLHF. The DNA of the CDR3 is TGTGCCAGCAGTTTATCGCAGGTCCCCCCTATTGTCCTCCACTTT.

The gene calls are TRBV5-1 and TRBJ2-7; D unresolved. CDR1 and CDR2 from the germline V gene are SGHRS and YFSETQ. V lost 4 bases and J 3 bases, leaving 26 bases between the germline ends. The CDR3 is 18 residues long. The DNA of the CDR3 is TGCGCCAGCAGCCCTGACCCCCCGGGTTTTGGCCGAGGCTACGAGCAGTACTTC. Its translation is CASSPDPPGFGRGYEQYF.

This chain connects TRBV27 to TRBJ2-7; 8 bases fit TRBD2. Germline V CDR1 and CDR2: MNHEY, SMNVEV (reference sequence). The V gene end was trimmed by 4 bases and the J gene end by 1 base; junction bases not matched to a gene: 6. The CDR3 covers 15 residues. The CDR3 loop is CASSSISGGSYEQYF. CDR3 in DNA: TGTGCCAGCAGTTCGATCAGCGGGGGTTCCTACGAGCAGTACTTC.

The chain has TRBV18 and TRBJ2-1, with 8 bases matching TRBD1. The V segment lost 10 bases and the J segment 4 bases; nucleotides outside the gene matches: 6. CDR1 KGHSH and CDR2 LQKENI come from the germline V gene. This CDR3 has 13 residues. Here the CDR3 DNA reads TGTGCCACCCAGGGGGCTCCTTACAATGAGCAGTTCTTC. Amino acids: CATQGAPYNEQFF.

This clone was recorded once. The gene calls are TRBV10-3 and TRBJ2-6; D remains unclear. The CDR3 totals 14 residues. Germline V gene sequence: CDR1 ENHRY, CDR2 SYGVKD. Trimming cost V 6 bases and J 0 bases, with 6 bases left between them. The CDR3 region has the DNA TGTGCCATCAGGTCAGGCTCTGGGGCCAACGTCCTGACTTTC. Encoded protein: CAIRSGSGANVLTF.

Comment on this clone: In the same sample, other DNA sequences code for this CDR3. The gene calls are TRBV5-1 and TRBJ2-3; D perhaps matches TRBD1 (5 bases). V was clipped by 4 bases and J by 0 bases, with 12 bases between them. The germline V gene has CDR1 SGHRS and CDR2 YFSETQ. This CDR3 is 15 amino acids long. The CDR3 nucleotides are TGCGCCAGCAGCCTCGATAGGGGAAGCACAGATACGCAGTATTTT. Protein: CASSLDRGSTDTQYF. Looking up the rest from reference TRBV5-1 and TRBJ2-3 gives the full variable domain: KAGVTQTPRYLIKTRGQQVTLSCSPISGHRSVSWYQQTPGQGLQFLFEYFSETQRNKGNFPGRFSGRQFSNSRSEMNVSTLELGDSALYLCASSLDRGSTDTQYFGPGTRLTVL.

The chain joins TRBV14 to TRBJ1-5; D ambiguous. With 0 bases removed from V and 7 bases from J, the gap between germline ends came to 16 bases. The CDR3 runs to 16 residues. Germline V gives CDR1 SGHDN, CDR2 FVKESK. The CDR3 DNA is TGTGCCAGCAGCCAAGAGGGTCAGCCGGGTGGGCAGCCCCAGCATTTT. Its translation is CASSQEGQPGGQPQHF.